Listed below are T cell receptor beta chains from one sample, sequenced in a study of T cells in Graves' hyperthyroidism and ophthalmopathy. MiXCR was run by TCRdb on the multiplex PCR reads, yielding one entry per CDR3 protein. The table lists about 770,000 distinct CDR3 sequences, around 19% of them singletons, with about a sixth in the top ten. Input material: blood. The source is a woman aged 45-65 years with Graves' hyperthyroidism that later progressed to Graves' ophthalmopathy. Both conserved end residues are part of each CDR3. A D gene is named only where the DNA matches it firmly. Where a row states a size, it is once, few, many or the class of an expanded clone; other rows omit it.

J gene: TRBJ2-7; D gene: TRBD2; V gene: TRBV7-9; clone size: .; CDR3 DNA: TGTGCCAGCAGCCCTGGACTAGCGCAACTCGAGCAGTACTTC; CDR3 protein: CASSPGLAQLEQYF
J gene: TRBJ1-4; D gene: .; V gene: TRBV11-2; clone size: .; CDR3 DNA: TGTGCCAGCAGGGTCGTTTGGGGCTCGGCTGAAAAACTGTTTTTT; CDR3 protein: CASRVVWGSAEKLFF
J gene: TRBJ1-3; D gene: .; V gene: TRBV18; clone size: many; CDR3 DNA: TGTGCCAGCTCACCAATTTTACAGGACGTTGACACCATATATTTT; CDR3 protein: CASSPILQDVDTIYF
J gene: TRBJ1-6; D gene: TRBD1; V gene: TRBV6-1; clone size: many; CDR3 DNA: TGTGCCAGCAGCCTAACAGGGGACACAAATTCACCCCTCCACTTT; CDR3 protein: CASSLTGDTNSPLHF
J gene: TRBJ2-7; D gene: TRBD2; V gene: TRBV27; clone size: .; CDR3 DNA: TGTGCCAGCAGCTTTCACCGTACTAGCGGGAGAACCGAGCAGTACTTC; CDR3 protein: CASSFHRTSGRTEQYF
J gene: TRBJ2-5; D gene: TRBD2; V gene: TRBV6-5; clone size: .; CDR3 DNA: TGTGCCAGCAGTTACTCGTCTAGCGGAGAAGAGACCCAGTACTTC; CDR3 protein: CASSYSSSGEETQYF
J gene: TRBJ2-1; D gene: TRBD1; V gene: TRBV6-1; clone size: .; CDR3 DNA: TGTGCCAGTTGGGACAGCACTACTTACAATGAGCAGTTCTTC; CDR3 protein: CASWDSTTYNEQFF
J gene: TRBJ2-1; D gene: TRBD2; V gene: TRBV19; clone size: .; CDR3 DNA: TGTGCCAGTAGTATTCTAGGGCTAGCGGAGTACAATGAGCAGTTCTTC; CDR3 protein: CASSILGLAEYNEQFF
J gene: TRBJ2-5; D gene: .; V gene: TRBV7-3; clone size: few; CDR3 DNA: TGTGCCAGCAGCTCCCCGCATGCAGAAGAGACCCAGTACTTC; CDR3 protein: CASSSPHAEETQYF
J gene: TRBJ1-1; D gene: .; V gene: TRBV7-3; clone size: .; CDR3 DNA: TGTGCCAGCAGCTTAATCGCAGGGGCCACTGAAGCTTTCTTT; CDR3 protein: CASSLIAGATEAFF
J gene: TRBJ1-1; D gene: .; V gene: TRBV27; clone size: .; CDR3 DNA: TGTGCCAGCAGCAGCCGGGCCTTCTCGACTGAAGCTTTCTTT; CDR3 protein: CASSSRAFSTEAFF
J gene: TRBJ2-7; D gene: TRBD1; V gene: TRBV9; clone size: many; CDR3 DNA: TGTGCCAGCAGCGCCCCCGGGACAGGGACCCACGAGCAGTACTTC; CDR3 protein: CASSAPGTGTHEQYF
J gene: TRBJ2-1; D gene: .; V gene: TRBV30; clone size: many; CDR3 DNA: TGTGCCTGGAGTGTAGACAGGAACAATGAGCAGTTCTTC; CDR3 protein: CAWSVDRNNEQFF
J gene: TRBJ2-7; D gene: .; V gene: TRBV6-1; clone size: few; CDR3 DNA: TGTGCCAGCAGTTCAGGGGTCGAGCAGTACTTC; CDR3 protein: CASSSGVEQYF
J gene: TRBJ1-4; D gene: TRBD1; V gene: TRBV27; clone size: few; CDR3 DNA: TGTGCCAGCAGTTCCCTTGGGACAGGGGATGAAAAACTGTTTTTT; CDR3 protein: CASSSLGTGDEKLFF
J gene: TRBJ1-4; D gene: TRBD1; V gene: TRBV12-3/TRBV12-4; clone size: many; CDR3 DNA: TGTGCCAGCAGCCTTGGGGCAGGGGGCGAAAAACTGTTTTTT; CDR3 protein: CASSLGAGGEKLFF
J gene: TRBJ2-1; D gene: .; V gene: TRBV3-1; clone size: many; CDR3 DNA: TGTGCCAGCAGCCCCCCTACGGGTGAGCAGTTCTTC; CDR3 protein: CASSPPTGEQFF
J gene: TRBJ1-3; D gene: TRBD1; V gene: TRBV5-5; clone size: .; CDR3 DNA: TGTGCCAGCAAATGGGACAGGGGACGAAACACCATATATTTT; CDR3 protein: CASKWDRGRNTIYF
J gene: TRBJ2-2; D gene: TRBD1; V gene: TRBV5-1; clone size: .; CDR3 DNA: TGCGCCAGCAGCGGCTCCCCCGGGACAGGGGAAACCGGGGAGCTGTTTTTT; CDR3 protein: CASSGSPGTGETGELFF
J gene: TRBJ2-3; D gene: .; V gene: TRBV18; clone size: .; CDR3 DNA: TGTGCCAGCGCCATGAGATCCACAGATACGCAGTATTTT; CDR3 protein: CASAMRSTDTQYF
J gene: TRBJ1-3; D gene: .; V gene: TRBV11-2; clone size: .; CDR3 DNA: TGTGCCAGCAGTACGATGCTGGAAAACACCATATATTTT; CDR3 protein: CASSTMLENTIYF
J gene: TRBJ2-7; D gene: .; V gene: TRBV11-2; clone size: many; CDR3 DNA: TGTGCCAGCAGCTTCAGGCGGGGGCCCACCTACGAGCAGTACTTC; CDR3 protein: CASSFRRGPTYEQYF
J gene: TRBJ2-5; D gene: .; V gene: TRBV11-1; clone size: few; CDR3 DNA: TGTGCCAGCAGCTTAGTTGACAGTTTTCAAGAGACCCAGTACTTC; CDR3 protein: CASSLVDSFQETQYF
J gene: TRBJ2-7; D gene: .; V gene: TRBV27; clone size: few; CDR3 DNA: TGTGCCAGCAGTTTAACGGCAGGTTCGGTCCACGAGCAGTACTTC; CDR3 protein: CASSLTAGSVHEQYF
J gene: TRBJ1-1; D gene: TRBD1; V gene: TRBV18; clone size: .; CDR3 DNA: TGTGCCAGCTCACTCAGGCAGGGGGCGGGAGTAGCTGAAGCTTTCTTT; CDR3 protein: CASSLRQGAGVAEAFF
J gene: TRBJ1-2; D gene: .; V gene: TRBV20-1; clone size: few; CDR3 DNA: TGCAGTGCTAGAGATCTACAGGGTCTTAACTATGGCTACACCTTC; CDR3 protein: CSARDLQGLNYGYTF
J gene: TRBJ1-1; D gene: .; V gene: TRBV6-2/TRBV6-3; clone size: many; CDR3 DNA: TGTGCCAGCAGTTACTCGACGGGCAGGGGTGCGAGCACTGAAGCTTTCTTT; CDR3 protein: CASSYSTGRGASTEAFF
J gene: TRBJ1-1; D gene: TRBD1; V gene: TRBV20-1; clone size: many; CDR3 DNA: TGCAGTGCTAGAGATTACCGGGACAGGGGACGAATGAACACTGAAGCTTTCTTT; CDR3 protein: CSARDYRDRGRMNTEAFF
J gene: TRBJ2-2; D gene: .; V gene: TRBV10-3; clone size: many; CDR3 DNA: TGTGCCATCCGGGGGAGCGGACAAGGGACCGGGGAGCTGTTTTTT; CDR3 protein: CAIRGSGQGTGELFF
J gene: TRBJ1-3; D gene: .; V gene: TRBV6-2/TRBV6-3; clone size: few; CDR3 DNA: TGTGCCAGCAGCCGAGGACAGCTTAGCTCTGGAAACACCATATATTTT; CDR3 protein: CASSRGQLSSGNTIYF
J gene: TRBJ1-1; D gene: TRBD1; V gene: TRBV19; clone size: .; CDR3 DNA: TGTGCCAGTTGTCGGGACAGGGAGCAGAACACTGAAGCTTTCTTT; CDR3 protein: CASCRDREQNTEAFF
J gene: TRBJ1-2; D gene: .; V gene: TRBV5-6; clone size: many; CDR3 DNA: TGTGCCAGCAGCTTCGTCAGGGCTACGGATGGCTACACCTTC; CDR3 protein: CASSFVRATDGYTF
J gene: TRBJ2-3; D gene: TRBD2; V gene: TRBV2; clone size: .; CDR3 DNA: TGTGCCAGCAACAGACTAGCGGGGGGACGCACAGATACGCAGTATTTT; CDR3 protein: CASNRLAGGRTDTQYF
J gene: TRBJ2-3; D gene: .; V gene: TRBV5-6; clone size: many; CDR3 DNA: TGTGCCAGCACCCCAGGGATCCAGGGAAGAACAGATACGCAGTATTTT; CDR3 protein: CASTPGIQGRTDTQYF
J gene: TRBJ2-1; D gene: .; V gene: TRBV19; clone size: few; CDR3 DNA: TGTGCCAGTAGTATCGTCTTCAATGAGCAGTTCTTC; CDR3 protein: CASSIVFNEQFF
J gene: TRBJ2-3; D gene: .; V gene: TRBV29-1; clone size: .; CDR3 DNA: TGCAGCGCCGATGGGACATTTAGCACAGATACGCAGTATTTT; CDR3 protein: CSADGTFSTDTQYF
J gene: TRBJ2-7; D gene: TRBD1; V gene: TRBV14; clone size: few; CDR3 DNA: TGTGCCAGCAGCCAAAGTCTGCCCCAGACAGGGGACGAGCAGTACTTC; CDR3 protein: CASSQSLPQTGDEQYF
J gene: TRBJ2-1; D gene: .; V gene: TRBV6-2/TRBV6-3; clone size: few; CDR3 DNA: TGTGCCAGCAGGCCGAGAGGGGGACTGAGTCCTCAATACCGTTCTGCTGAGCAGTTCTTC; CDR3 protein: CASRPRGGLSPQYRSAEQFF
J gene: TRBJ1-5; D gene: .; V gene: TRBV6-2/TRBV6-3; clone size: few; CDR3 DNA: TGTGCCAGCAGTAGGGGAGGAGACGCCCAGCATTTT; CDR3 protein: CASSRGGDAQHF
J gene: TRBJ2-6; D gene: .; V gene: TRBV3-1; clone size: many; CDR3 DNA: TGTGCCAGCAGCCAACAGGGCTCTGGGGCCAACGTCCTGACTTTC; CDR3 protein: CASSQQGSGANVLTF
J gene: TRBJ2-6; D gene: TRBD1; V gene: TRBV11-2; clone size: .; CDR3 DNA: TGTGCCAGCAGCTTAGCGACAGGGAACTCTGGGGCCAACGTCCTGACTTTC; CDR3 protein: CASSLATGNSGANVLTF
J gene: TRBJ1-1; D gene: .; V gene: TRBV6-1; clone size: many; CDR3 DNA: TGTGCCAGCAGCAGAGGTGAGAACACTGAAGCTTTCTTT; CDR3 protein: CASSRGENTEAFF